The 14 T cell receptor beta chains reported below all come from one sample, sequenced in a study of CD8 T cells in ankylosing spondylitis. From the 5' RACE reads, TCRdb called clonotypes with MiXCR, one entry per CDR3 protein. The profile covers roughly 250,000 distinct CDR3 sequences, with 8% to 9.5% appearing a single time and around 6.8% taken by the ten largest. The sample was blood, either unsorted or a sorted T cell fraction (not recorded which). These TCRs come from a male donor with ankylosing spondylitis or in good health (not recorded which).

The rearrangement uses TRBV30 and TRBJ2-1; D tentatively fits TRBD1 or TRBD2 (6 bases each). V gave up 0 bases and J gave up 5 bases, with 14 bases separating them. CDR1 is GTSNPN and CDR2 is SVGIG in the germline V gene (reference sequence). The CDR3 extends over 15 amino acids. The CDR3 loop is CAWSVIGGRNNEQFF. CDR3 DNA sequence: TGTGCCTGGAGTGTAATCGGGGGCCGGAACAATGAGCAGTTCTTC.

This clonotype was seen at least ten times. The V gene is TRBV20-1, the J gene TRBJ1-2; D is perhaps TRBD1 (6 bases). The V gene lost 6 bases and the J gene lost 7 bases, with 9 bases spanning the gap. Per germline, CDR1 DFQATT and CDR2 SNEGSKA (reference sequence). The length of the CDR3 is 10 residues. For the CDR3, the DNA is TGCAGTGCAGCAGGGGTTGGCTACACCTTC. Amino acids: CSAAGVGYTF.

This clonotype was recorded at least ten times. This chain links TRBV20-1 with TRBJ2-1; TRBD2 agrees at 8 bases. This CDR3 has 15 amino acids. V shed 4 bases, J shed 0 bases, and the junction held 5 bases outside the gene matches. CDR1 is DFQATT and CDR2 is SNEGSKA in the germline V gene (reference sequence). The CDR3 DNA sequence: TGCAGTGCTACAAAGCGGGGGCCCTCCTACAATGAGCAGTTCTTC. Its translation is CSATKRGPSYNEQFF.

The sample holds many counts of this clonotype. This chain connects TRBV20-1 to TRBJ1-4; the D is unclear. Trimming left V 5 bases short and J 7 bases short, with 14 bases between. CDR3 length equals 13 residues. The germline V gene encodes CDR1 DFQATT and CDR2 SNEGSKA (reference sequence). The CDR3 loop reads CSAPSDLAEKLFF. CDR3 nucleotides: TGCAGTGCTCCTTCGGACCTGGCTGAAAAACTGTTTTTT.

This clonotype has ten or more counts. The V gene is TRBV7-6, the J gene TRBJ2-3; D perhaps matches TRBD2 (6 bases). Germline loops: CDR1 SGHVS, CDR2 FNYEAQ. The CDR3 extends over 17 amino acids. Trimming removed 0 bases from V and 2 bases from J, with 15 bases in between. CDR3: CASSLARKGTFTDTQYF. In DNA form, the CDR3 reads TGTGCCAGCAGCTTAGCGCGAAAGGGGACTTTCACAGATACGCAGTATTTT.

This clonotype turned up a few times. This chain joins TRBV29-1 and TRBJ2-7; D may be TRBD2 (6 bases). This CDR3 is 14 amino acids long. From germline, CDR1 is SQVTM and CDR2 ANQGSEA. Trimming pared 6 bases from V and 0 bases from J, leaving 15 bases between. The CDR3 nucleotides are TGCAGCGTCCGGGGGTCGGGCAGCTCCTACGAGCAGTACTTC. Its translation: CSVRGSGSSYEQYF.

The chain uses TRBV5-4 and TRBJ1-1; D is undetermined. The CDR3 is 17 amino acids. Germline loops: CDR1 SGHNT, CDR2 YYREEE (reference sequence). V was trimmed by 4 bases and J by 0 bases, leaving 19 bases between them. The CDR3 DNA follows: TGTGCCAGCAGCAGGCTGGTCCCGGGAGGCATGAACACTGAAGCTTTCTTT. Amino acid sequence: CASSRLVPGGMNTEAFF.

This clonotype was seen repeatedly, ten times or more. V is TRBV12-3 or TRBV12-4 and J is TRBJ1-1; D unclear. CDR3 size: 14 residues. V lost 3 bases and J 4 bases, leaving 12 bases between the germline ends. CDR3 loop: CASSFLESGTEAFF. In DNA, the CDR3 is TGTGCCAGCAGTTTCCTAGAGTCGGGCACTGAAGCTTTCTTT.

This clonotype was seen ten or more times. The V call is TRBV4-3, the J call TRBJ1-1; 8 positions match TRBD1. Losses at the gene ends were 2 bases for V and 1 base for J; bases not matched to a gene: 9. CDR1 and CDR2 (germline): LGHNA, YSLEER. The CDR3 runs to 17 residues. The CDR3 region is CASSQRLTGTGNTEAFF. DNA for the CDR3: TGCGCCAGCAGCCAAAGGCTCACCGGGACAGGGAACACTGAAGCTTTCTTT.

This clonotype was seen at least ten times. In DNA form, the CDR3 reads TGTGCCAGCAGCTTGGTTGGACAGGGATACGAGCAGTACTTC. This encodes CASSLVGQGYEQYF. The chain joins TRBV5-5 to TRBJ2-7; 8 nucleotides align to TRBD1. Germline V gene lookup returns CDR1 SGHKS and CDR2 YYEKEE (reference sequence). V lost 0 bases and J lost 4; bases outside the gene matches: 3. This CDR3 spans 14 amino acids.

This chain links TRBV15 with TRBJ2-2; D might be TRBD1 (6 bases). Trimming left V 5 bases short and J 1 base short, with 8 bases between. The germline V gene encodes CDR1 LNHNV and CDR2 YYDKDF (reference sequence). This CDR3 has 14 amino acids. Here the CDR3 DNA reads TGTGCCACCAGCCCGGACAGGAACACCGGGGAGCTGTTTTTT. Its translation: CATSPDRNTGELFF.

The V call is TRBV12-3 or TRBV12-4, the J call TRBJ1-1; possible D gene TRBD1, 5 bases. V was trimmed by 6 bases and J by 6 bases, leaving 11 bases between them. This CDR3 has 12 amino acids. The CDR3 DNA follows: TGTGCCAGCAGCCCAGGGATATCTGAAGCTTTCTTT. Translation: CASSPGISEAFF.

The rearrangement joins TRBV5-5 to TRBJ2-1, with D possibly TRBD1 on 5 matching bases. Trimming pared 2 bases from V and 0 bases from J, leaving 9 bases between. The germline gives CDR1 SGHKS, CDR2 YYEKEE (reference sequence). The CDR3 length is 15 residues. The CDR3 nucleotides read TGTGCCAGCAGCTTATTGGGGCGCTCCTACAATGAGCAGTTCTTC. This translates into CASSLLGRSYNEQFF.

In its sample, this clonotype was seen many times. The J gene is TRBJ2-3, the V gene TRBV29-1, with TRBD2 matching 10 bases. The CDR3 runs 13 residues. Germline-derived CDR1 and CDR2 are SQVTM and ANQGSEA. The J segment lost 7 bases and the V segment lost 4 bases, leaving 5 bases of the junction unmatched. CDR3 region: CSVASGGLNTQYF. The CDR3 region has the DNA TGCAGCGTTGCTAGCGGGGGCCTAAATACGCAGTATTTT.